This is a list of T cell receptor beta chains from one sample in a study of glioma-infiltrating T cells after dendritic cell vaccination. The table came from immunoSEQ multiplex PCR; TCRdb's copy has only in-frame clones and leaves some out. The sample records about 110,000 clones, nearly 90% being singletons. Sequencing used blood, obtained after dendritic cell vaccination. Receptors were obtained from a human donor with glioblastoma. Both conserved end residues are part of each CDR3. A D gene is named only where the DNA matches it firmly. Rows may omit the clone size; those that give it use once, few, many or a size class.

j_call clone_size v_call d_call cdr3_nt cdr3_aa
TRBJ2-7 . TRBV6-5 . TGTGCCAGCACCTCAGGGCGCGAGCAGTACTTC CASTSGREQYF
TRBJ1-1 . TRBV7-2 . TGTGCCAGCAGCTTATCGGACACTGAAGCTTTCTTT CASSLSDTEAFF
TRBJ2-3 . TRBV19 TRBD2 TGTGCCAGTAAAAGCGGGAGGGCCCATGTGGCAGATACGCAGTATTTT CASKSGRAHVADTQYF
TRBJ2-1 . TRBV30 TRBD2 TGTGCCTCCCAGACTAGCGGGGGGGCATTTGAGCAGTTCTTC CASQTSGGAFEQFF
TRBJ2-7 . TRBV11-2 TRBD2 TGTGCCAGCAGGGCGGCGGGGGGCCGACGGGTCGAGCAGTACTTC CASRAAGGRRVEQYF
TRBJ2-5 few TRBV10-1 TRBD2 TGCGCCAGCAGCCCCGGAATGGCGGGGGGCCCGGAGACCCAGTACTTC CASSPGMAGGPETQYF
TRBJ1-1 . TRBV11-3 TRBD1 TGTGCCAGCAGCTTAGGGGGCGGGACAGACACTGAAGCTTTCTTT CASSLGGGTDTEAFF
TRBJ2-5 . TRBV6-1 TRBD2 TGTGCCAGCAGCGGACTAGCGGGGGGGCCATCGACCCAGTACTTC CASSGLAGGPSTQYF
TRBJ1-2 . TRBV2 . TGTGCCAGCAGACCGTTACAGGGTACCTATGGCTACACCTTC CASRPLQGTYGYTF
TRBJ1-5 . TRBV23-1 . TGCGCCAGCAGTCAAACGAGAGGGAAGCATCAGCCCCAGCATTTT CASSQTRGKHQPQHF
TRBJ2-1 . TRBV9 TRBD2 TGTGCCAGCAGCGTCGGGACTAGCGGGGGTGGTGAGCAGTTCTTC CASSVGTSGGGEQFF
TRBJ2-1 . TRBV7-9 TRBD2 TGTGCCAGCAGCGGAGAGCTAGCGGTCGATGAGCAGTTCTTC CASSGELAVDEQFF
TRBJ2-3 once TRBV9 TRBD2 TGTGCCAGCGCCACGGGGGGTGCAGATACGCAGTATTTT CASATGGADTQYF
TRBJ2-7 once TRBV5-4 TRBD2 TGTGCCAGCAGCTTCGACCTAGCGGGAGCCTACGAGCAGTACTTC CASSFDLAGAYEQYF
TRBJ1-2 . TRBV5-1 TRBD1 TGCGCCAGCAGCGCGAGACCACAGGGGGACTATGGCTACACCTTC CASSARPQGDYGYTF
TRBJ2-2 . TRBV5-3 TRBD1 TGTGCCAGAAGCAGGGGGACAGAGGAAACCGGGGAGCTGTTTTTT CARSRGTEETGELFF
TRBJ1-5 few TRBV5-4 TRBD1 TGTGCCAGCAGCCAGATTAGACAGGGAGAGCATCAGCCCCAGCATTTT CASSQIRQGEHQPQHF
TRBJ2-3 once TRBV5-4 TRBD2 TGTGCCAGCAGCGGGACCGGGACTAGCGGGGGGGCCAGAGATGTAGATACGCAGTATTTT CASSGTGTSGGARDVDTQYF
TRBJ1-5 . TRBV12-5 TRBD1 TGTGCTAGTGGTTTGGAGGGGCCAGGGGGTCCCGGGGGTTATAGCAATCAGCCCCAGCATTTT CASGLEGPGGPGGYSNQPQHF
TRBJ2-3 . TRBV10-3 . TGTGCCATCAGTGAGTCTGCGGGGTCCACAGATACGCAGTATTTT CAISESAGSTDTQYF
TRBJ2-7 . TRBV6-5 TRBD1 TGTGCCAGCAGTGACCGACAGGGGGGGAACTTC CASSDRQGGNF
TRBJ2-3 . TRBV5-1 . TGCGCCAGCAGCTTGATTCCGGGACTCACAGATACGCAGTATTTT CASSLIPGLTDTQYF
TRBJ2-7 . TRBV18 TRBD2 TGTGCCAGCTCACCCCCCCTAGCGGGGACCTACGAGCAGTACTTC CASSPPLAGTYEQYF
TRBJ2-7 . TRBV7-8 . TGTGCCAGCAGCTTAGTCGTCAGGGTAACCCCCTACGAGCAGTACTTC CASSLVVRVTPYEQYF
TRBJ2-6 once TRBV7-3 . TGTGCCAGCAGCTTAGGGGCCTCCCCTGGGGCCAACGTCCTGACTTTC CASSLGASPGANVLTF
TRBJ1-1 . TRBV20-1 . TGCAGTGCTAGAGATGTCGGAACAGGCCTCTTT CSARDVGTGLF
TRBJ1-1 . TRBV29-1 . TGCAGCGTCCGAGAGGTCGGCACTGAAGCTTTCTTT CSVREVGTEAFF
TRBJ1-5 . TRBV6-1 . TGTGCCAGCAGTGTTACAGGGTCAAATCAGCCCCAGCATTTT CASSVTGSNQPQHF
TRBJ2-7 . TRBV6-5 TRBD1 TGTGCCAGCAGTCGACAGGGGGAGAGCTCCTACGAGCAGTACTTC CASSRQGESSYEQYF
TRBJ1-1 . TRBV6-1 TRBD1 TGTGCCAGCAGTGCCGACAGGGGCGCTGAAGCTTTCTTT CASSADRGAEAFF
TRBJ1-2 . TRBV7-2 TRBD1 TGTGCCAGCAGCGGAGGGACAGTTAACTATGGCTACACCTTC CASSGGTVNYGYTF
TRBJ2-3 . TRBV5-1 TRBD2 TGCGCCAGCAGCTTGGGAGGTCTAGCGGGAGCAGATACGCAGTATTTT CASSLGGLAGADTQYF
TRBJ2-5 once TRBV27 TRBD1 TGTGCCAGCAGGACAGGGTCCCAAGAGACCCAGTACTTC CASRTGSQETQYF
TRBJ1-4 once TRBV28 . TGTGCCAGCAGTTTAATTGAGGAAAAACTGTTTTTT CASSLIEEKLFF
TRBJ2-5 . TRBV5-1 . TGCGCCAGCAGCTTGGGCACAGGGCAGTCGGAGACCCAGTACTTC CASSLGTGQSETQYF
TRBJ2-1 . TRBV6-4 TRBD1 TGTGCCAGCAGTCCCGACAGGGTTTATAACAATGAGCAGTTCTTC CASSPDRVYNNEQFF
TRBJ1-2 . TRBV6-1 . TGTGCCAGCAGTGTTAAACAGCCTTCTAACTATGGCTACACCTTC CASSVKQPSNYGYTF
TRBJ1-1 . TRBV10-1 . TGCGCCAGCAGACCTAGCGGGGGGAGGAACACTGAAGCTTTCTTT CASRPSGGRNTEAFF
TRBJ2-5 . TRBV7-3 TRBD2 TGTGCCAGCAGCTTACTAGCGGGAGACGAGACCCAGTACTTC CASSLLAGDETQYF
TRBJ1-5 . TRBV19 . TGTGCCAGTACTCCTCGTGCGGGGGCATTCAATCAGCCCCAGCATTTT CASTPRAGAFNQPQHF
TRBJ1-2 . TRBV30 TRBD1 TGTGCCTGGATGGAGACAGGGGGCACCTATGGCTACACCTTC CAWMETGGTYGYTF
TRBJ2-5 . TRBV15 . TGTGCCACCAGCAGAGGGGGCGGGACCCCCCAAGAGACCCAGTACTTC CATSRGGGTPQETQYF
TRBJ2-4 . TRBV6-5 . TGTGCCAGCAGTCCCCGTCGTGAAAGCGACATTCAGTACTTC CASSPRRESDIQYF
TRBJ1-4 . TRBV7-9 . TGTGCCAGCACCCGAGGGACAACTAATGAAAAACTGTTTTTT CASTRGTTNEKLFF
TRBJ1-2 . TRBV5-4 TRBD1 TGTGCCAGCAGCCCGGGACAGGGCTATGGCTACACCTTC CASSPGQGYGYTF
TRBJ2-1 . TRBV5-1 . TGCGCCAGCAGCTCGCATTGGGCAGGTGAGAATGAGCAGTTCTTC CASSSHWAGENEQFF
TRBJ2-5 . TRBV19 TRBD2 TGTGCCAGTACCCCGGGGGGGGCGGGAGGGAAAGAGACCCAGTACTTC CASTPGGAGGKETQYF
TRBJ1-2 . TRBV29-1 TRBD1 TGCAGCGTGGGACAGGGCAGAGGTGGCTACACCTTC CSVGQGRGGYTF
TRBJ2-4 . TRBV14 . TGTGCCAGCAGCCAAGACAGACTAGCCAAAAACATTCAGTACTTC CASSQDRLAKNIQYF
TRBJ1-6 . TRBV5-6 . TGTGCCAGCACCCCTCGGGGGTATAATTCACCCCTCCACTTT CASTPRGYNSPLHF
TRBJ2-2 . TRBV18 TRBD2 TGTGCCAGCTCTGCTGCCAGCGGGGGGGCGAAAACCGGGGAGCTGTTTTTT CASSAASGGAKTGELFF